This T cell receptor beta chain was retrieved from a study of cytomegalovirus exposure and HLA in healthy donors. The overall study: Earlier work reported around 110 million unique TCR beta sequences from 180 million or so T cells. About 85 million unique TCRs from HLA-typed donors were held in an early release of data. The study, taken as a whole, reports: According to a later analysis, donors in an Asian-associated ancestry cluster reportedly had fewer N-insertions than the approximately 720-donor mean. A list of roughly 160 TCR beta chains associated with cytomegalovirus was given.

This CDR3 contains 14 residues. V was clipped by 4 bases and J by 3 bases, with 13 bases between them. Germline lookup yields CDR1 SGDLS and CDR2 YYNGEE. A word on this clone: Its antigen is undetermined.

Primers: 60 Vbeta forward and 13 Jbeta reverse. Sequencing was performed with immunoSEQ multiplex PCR; in TCRdb, only in-frame clones are kept and a portion is missing. The table includes over 100,000 clones, over 60% detected once. The chain combines TRBV9 with TRBJ2-5; D is ambiguous. This clonotype was obtained from a young woman in good health and CMV-seropositive. The specimen was PBMCs. CDR3 nucleotides: TGTGCCAGCAGCCCTATCCCGGGTAAAGAGACCCAGTACTTC. It encodes CASSPIPGKETQYF.